The 9 T cell receptor beta chains presented below share a single source sample, sequenced in a study of blood T cell repertoires in COVID-19. TCRdb keeps only in-frame clones here, not all; method: immunoSEQ multiplex PCR. The sample contains roughly 250,000 clones, approximately 90% of which appear only once. The sequenced material came from peripheral blood. The origin of the receptors is a man aged 55 to 70 who had recovered from COVID-19.

V gene TRBV7-2 combines with J gene TRBJ1-4; possible D gene TRBD1, 5 bases. The CDR3 is made up of 13 amino acids. The V and J ends lost 1 base and 17 bases respectively, with 17 bases between them. Germline V gene data show CDR1 as SGHTA and CDR2 as FQGNSA. The CDR3 nucleotides read TGTGCCAGCAGCTTAGAGTTAGGGACGGGGGGATTTTTT. Translation: CASSLELGTGGFF. The complete variable domain, with remaining parts taken from reference TRBV7-2 and TRBJ1-4, reads GAGVSQSPSNKVTEKGKDVELRCDPISGHTALYWYRQSLGQGLEFLIYFQGNSAPDKSGLPSDRFSAERTGGSVSTLTIQRTQQEDSAVYLCASSLELGTGGFFGSGTQLSVL.

Only one count was recorded for this clone. The V and J genes are TRBV2 and TRBJ1-1; TRBD1 matches at 8 bases. Germline V gene lookup returns CDR1 SNHLY and CDR2 FYNNEI. The ends lost 7 bases at V and 8 bases at J; junction bases unmatched: 12. The length of the CDR3 is 14 residues. CDR3 sequence reads: CASTRTGGQGEAFF. In nucleotides, the CDR3 is TGTGCCAGCACCCGGACAGGAGGACAGGGAGAAGCTTTCTTT.

Points on this clone: The sample has other DNA sequences that encode this CDR3 too. This chain connects TRBV5-5 to TRBJ2-3; D unclear. V was shortened by 2 bases and J by 0 bases, with 10 bases between the two germline ends. CDR3 length: 15 residues. Germline CDR1 is SGHKS and CDR2 is YYEKEE (reference sequence). CDR3 sequence reads: CASSLNTPSTDTQYF. As DNA, the CDR3 is TGTGCCAGCAGCTTAAACACCCCTAGCACAGATACGCAGTATTTT.

A few counts support this clone. CDR3 nucleotide sequence: TGTGCCAGCAGTTCTACCGGGACAGGGAACACCGGGGAGCTGTTTTTT. Its translation is CASSSTGTGNTGELFF. The chain links TRBV6-6 to TRBJ2-2; 8 nucleotides line up with TRBD1. With V trimmed by 4 bases and J by 1 base, 5 bases remained unmatched. Per germline, CDR1 MNHNY and CDR2 SVGAGI (reference sequence). The CDR3 runs to 16 residues.

In regard to this clone: This same CDR3 is encoded by further DNA sequences in the sample. V and J are TRBV2 and TRBJ1-6; D unresolved. V lost 0 bases and J lost 4, with 4 bases in between. The germline CDR1 and CDR2 sequences are SNHLY and FYNNEI. The CDR3 is 14 amino acids. CDR3 sequence: CASSEARYNSPLHF. In DNA, the CDR3 is TGTGCCAGCAGTGAAGCTCGGTATAATTCACCCCTCCACTTT.

The rearrangement uses TRBV27 and TRBJ2-2; D possibly corresponds to TRBD1 (6 bases). The V gene's germline CDR1 is MNHEY and CDR2 SMNVEV (reference sequence). This CDR3 region has 16 residues. V lost 9 bases to trimming and J lost 5 bases, with 22 bases between them. The CDR3 bases are TGTGCCAGTTCCAGTCGGGCAGGGGACGGGACCGGGGAGCTGTTTTTT. Amino acid sequence: CASSSRAGDGTGELFF.

The V gene is TRBV5-1, the J gene TRBJ1-2; TRBD1 agrees at 9 bases. The length of the CDR3 is 17 residues. V gave up 2 bases and J gave up 8 bases; unmatched junction bases: 16. CDR1 and CDR2 (germline): SGHRS, YFSETQ. In DNA form, the CDR3 reads TGCGCCAGCAGCTTAAACCCACAGGGGGCTGATGGGGCCGGCTACACCTTC. It specifies CASSLNPQGADGAGYTF.

The CDR3 nucleotides read TGTGCCAGCAGCTCCAGGGGGTCTAGGGCCCAGTACTTC. Amino acid sequence: CASSSRGSRAQYF. The V and J genes are TRBV7-9 and TRBJ2-7, with 7 bases that match TRBD1. The CDR3 is 13 amino acids. Trimming at V came to 4 bases and at J to 10 bases, leaving 10 bases not matched to a gene. Looked up from germline, CDR1 is SEHNR and CDR2 is FQNEAQ (reference sequence). The entire variable domain, with the rest obtained from reference TRBV7-9 and TRBJ2-7, is as follows: DTGVSQNPRHKITKRGQNVTFRCDPISEHNRLYWYRQTLGQGPEFLTYFQNEAQLEKSRLLSDRFSAERPKGSFSTLEIQRTEQGDSAMYLCASSSRGSRAQYFGPGTRLTVT.

In this sample, this clone turned up once. This chain links TRBV10-3 with TRBJ1-6; D perhaps matches TRBD1 (6 bases). The germline V gene has CDR1 ENHRY and CDR2 SYGVKD. CDR3 length equals 15 residues. V lost 2 bases and J 5 bases, leaving 10 bases between the germline ends. The CDR3 is CAISEDRMNNSPLHF. The CDR3 DNA reads TGTGCCATCAGTGAGGACAGGATGAATAATTCACCCCTCCACTTT.